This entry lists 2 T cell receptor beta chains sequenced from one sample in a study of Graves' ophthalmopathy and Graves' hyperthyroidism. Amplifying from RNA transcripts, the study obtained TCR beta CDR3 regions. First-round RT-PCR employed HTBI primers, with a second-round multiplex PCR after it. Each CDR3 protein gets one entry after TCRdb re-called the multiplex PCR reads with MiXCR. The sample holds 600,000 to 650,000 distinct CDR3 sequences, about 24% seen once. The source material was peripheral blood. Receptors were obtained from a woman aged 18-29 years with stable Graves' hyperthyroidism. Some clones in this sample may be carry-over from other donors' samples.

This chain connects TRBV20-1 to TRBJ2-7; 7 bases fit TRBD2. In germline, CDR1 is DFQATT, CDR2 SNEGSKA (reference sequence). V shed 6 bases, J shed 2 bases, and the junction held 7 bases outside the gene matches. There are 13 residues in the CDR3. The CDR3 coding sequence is TGCAGTGCAACATCTAGCGGTACCTACGAGCAGTACTTC. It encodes CSATSSGTYEQYF.

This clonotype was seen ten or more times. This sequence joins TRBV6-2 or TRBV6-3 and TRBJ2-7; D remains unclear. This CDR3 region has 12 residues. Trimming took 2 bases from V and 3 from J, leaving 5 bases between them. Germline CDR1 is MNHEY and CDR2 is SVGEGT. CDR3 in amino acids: CASSYNFYEQYF. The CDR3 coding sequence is TGTGCCAGCAGTTACAACTTCTACGAGCAGTACTTC.